The rows below give T cell receptor beta chains drawn from one sample of a study of cytomegalovirus exposure and HLA in healthy donors. Data came from immunoSEQ multiplex PCR; TCRdb stores just in-frame clones and leaves some out. Among about 190,000 clones listed, over 70% were seen once. The source material was PBMCs. These receptors were collected from a woman aged 25 to 45 in good health and CMV-seropositive. Both conserved end residues are part of each CDR3. The order of the fields is V gene, clone size, J gene, D gene, CDR3 protein, CDR3 DNA. A D gene is named only where the DNA matches it firmly. A clone size is listed for some rows: how often the clone was seen (once, few, many), or a class if it is expanded.

v_call: TRBV7-2
clone_size: -
j_call: TRBJ2-7
d_call: -
cdr3_aa: CASSSGLRSYEQYF
cdr3_nt: TGTGCCAGCAGCTCCGGACTAAGGTCCTACGAGCAGTACTTC

v_call: TRBV5-1
clone_size: -
j_call: TRBJ2-2
d_call: -
cdr3_aa: CASRAGYTGELFF
cdr3_nt: TGCGCCAGCAGGGCAGGGTACACCGGGGAGCTGTTTTTT

v_call: TRBV19
clone_size: -
j_call: TRBJ1-1
d_call: -
cdr3_aa: CASSMRASGKAFF
cdr3_nt: TGTGCCAGTAGTATGAGAGCTTCGGGGAAAGCTTTCTTT

v_call: TRBV11-1
clone_size: -
j_call: TRBJ2-5
d_call: TRBD1
cdr3_aa: CASSLTMTGGFNF
cdr3_nt: TGTGCCAGCAGCTTAACCATGACAGGGGGCTTTAACTTC

v_call: TRBV7-9
clone_size: -
j_call: TRBJ2-1
d_call: TRBD2
cdr3_aa: CASSPPTSGRKNEQFF
cdr3_nt: TGTGCCAGCAGCCCACCGACTAGCGGGAGAAAAAATGAGCAGTTCTTC

v_call: TRBV5-1
clone_size: -
j_call: TRBJ1-1
d_call: TRBD1
cdr3_aa: CASSSTGVSTEAFF
cdr3_nt: TGCGCCAGCAGCTCCACAGGGGTGTCCACTGAAGCTTTCTTT

v_call: TRBV6-1
clone_size: -
j_call: TRBJ2-1
d_call: TRBD2
cdr3_aa: CASSVGRSGSSYNEQFF
cdr3_nt: TGTGCCAGCAGTGTTGGGCGTAGCGGGAGCTCCTACAATGAGCAGTTCTTC

v_call: TRBV19
clone_size: few
j_call: TRBJ1-1
d_call: TRBD1
cdr3_aa: CASSRPTGVLMNTEAFF
cdr3_nt: TGTGCCAGTAGTCGTCCGACAGGGGTACTAATGAACACTGAAGCTTTCTTT

v_call: TRBV15
clone_size: -
j_call: TRBJ1-5
d_call: -
cdr3_aa: CATSRDWGGNQPQHF
cdr3_nt: TGTGCCACCAGCAGAGATTGGGGGGGCAATCAGCCCCAGCATTTT

v_call: TRBV5-1
clone_size: few
j_call: TRBJ2-1
d_call: -
cdr3_aa: CASSIDPSSYNEQFF
cdr3_nt: TGCGCCAGCAGCATTGATCCCAGCTCCTACAATGAGCAGTTCTTC

v_call: TRBV5-4
clone_size: -
j_call: TRBJ2-1
d_call: -
cdr3_aa: CASSLMVRERDEQFF
cdr3_nt: TGTGCCAGCAGCTTAATGGTCCGGGAGAGGGATGAGCAGTTCTTC

v_call: TRBV28
clone_size: once
j_call: TRBJ2-1
d_call: TRBD2
cdr3_aa: CASSLRGVQFF
cdr3_nt: TGTGCCAGCAGCCTACGGGGGGTGCAGTTCTTC

v_call: TRBV6-1
clone_size: -
j_call: TRBJ1-3
d_call: -
cdr3_aa: CASTVTEVRNTIYF
cdr3_nt: TGTGCCAGCACTGTGACGGAGGTTAGGAACACCATATATTTT

v_call: TRBV6-1
clone_size: -
j_call: TRBJ2-2
d_call: -
cdr3_aa: CASRTTGRGGELFF
cdr3_nt: TGTGCCAGCCGTACGACAGGGCGGGGCGGGGAGCTGTTTTTT

v_call: TRBV30
clone_size: few
j_call: TRBJ2-1
d_call: -
cdr3_aa: CARRGPGDIQNEQFF
cdr3_nt: TGTGCCCGGAGAGGTCCCGGGGATATACAAAATGAGCAGTTCTTC

v_call: TRBV28
clone_size: -
j_call: TRBJ2-7
d_call: TRBD2
cdr3_aa: CASSDPAGVSYEQYF
cdr3_nt: TGTGCCAGCAGTGATCCAGCGGGAGTTTCCTACGAGCAGTACTTC

v_call: TRBV19
clone_size: -
j_call: TRBJ2-6
d_call: TRBD1
cdr3_aa: CASSLGQGPSGANVLTF
cdr3_nt: TGTGCCAGTTCCTTGGGACAGGGGCCCTCTGGGGCCAACGTCCTGACTTTC

v_call: TRBV16
clone_size: -
j_call: TRBJ1-1
d_call: -
cdr3_aa: CASSQSTVNTEAFF
cdr3_nt: TGTGCCAGCAGCCAATCCACAGTGAACACTGAAGCTTTCTTT

v_call: TRBV11-1
clone_size: -
j_call: TRBJ2-5
d_call: TRBD2
cdr3_aa: CASSLGTSDYQETQYF
cdr3_nt: TGTGCCAGCAGCTTAGGGACTAGTGACTACCAAGAGACCCAGTACTTC

v_call: TRBV4-2
clone_size: -
j_call: TRBJ1-2
d_call: TRBD1
cdr3_aa: CASSQTGAGGYTF
cdr3_nt: TGTGCCAGCAGCCAGACAGGGGCTGGAGGCTACACCTTC

v_call: TRBV19
clone_size: -
j_call: TRBJ2-7
d_call: -
cdr3_aa: CASSSYLDAEQYF
cdr3_nt: TGTGCCAGTAGCTCTTATCTAGATGCCGAGCAGTACTTC

v_call: TRBV19
clone_size: -
j_call: TRBJ2-3
d_call: TRBD2
cdr3_aa: CASSTSGTSLADTQYF
cdr3_nt: TGTGCCAGCAGTACCTCCGGGACTAGCCTAGCAGATACGCAGTATTTT

v_call: TRBV9
clone_size: -
j_call: TRBJ1-3
d_call: TRBD1
cdr3_aa: CASSVDIPGGGSGNTIYF
cdr3_nt: TGTGCCAGCAGCGTAGATATACCAGGGGGTGGATCTGGAAACACCATATATTTT

v_call: TRBV15
clone_size: -
j_call: TRBJ2-7
d_call: TRBD2
cdr3_aa: CATSRGAGDYEQYF
cdr3_nt: TGTGCCACCAGCAGAGGAGCGGGGGACTACGAGCAGTACTTC

v_call: TRBV5-6
clone_size: few
j_call: TRBJ2-7
d_call: -
cdr3_aa: CASSLAYRVSNEQYF
cdr3_nt: TGTGCCAGCAGCTTGGCCTACAGGGTTTCTAACGAGCAGTACTTC

v_call: TRBV4-2
clone_size: -
j_call: TRBJ2-7
d_call: -
cdr3_aa: CASSQASGQSYEQYF
cdr3_nt: TGTGCCAGCAGCCAAGCGTCAGGACAATCGTACGAGCAGTACTTC

v_call: TRBV7-9
clone_size: -
j_call: TRBJ1-1
d_call: -
cdr3_aa: CSSSYLNGQEAFF
cdr3_nt: TGTTCCAGCAGCTACCTAAATGGGCAGGAAGCTTTCTTT